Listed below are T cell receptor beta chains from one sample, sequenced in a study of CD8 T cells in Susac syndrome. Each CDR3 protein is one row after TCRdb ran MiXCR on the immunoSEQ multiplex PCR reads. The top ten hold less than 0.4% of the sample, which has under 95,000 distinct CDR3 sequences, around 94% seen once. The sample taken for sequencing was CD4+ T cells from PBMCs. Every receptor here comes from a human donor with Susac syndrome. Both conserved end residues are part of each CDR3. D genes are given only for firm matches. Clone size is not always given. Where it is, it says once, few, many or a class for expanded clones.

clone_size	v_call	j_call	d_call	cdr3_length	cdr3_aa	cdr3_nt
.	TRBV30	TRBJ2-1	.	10	CAWSRGEQFF	TGTGCCTGGAGTCGCGGAGAGCAGTTCTTC
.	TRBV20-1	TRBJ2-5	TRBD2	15	CSARETSGGASAQYF	TGCAGTGCTAGAGAGACTAGCGGGGGGGCCTCGGCCCAGTACTTC
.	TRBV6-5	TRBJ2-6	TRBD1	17	CASSYRTGEYGANVLTF	TGTGCCAGCAGTTATCGGACAGGGGAATATGGGGCCAACGTCCTGACTTTC
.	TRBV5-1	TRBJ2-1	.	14	CASSLRLAHNEQFF	TGCGCCAGCAGCTTGAGGCTAGCCCACAATGAGCAGTTCTTC
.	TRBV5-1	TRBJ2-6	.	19	CASSPSGDHLNSGANVLTF	TGCGCCAGCAGCCCGTCCGGTGATCACCTAAACTCTGGGGCCAACGTCCTGACTTTC
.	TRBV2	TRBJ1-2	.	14	CASSESYTNYGYTF	TGTGCCAGCAGTGAATCTTATACTAACTATGGCTACACCTTC
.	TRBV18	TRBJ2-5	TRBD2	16	CASSPTAGGSQETQYF	TGTGCCAGCTCACCAACAGCGGGGGGCTCCCAAGAGACCCAGTACTTC
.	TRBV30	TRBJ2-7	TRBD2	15	CAWGSSSGVVREQYF	TGTGCCTGGGGGTCGTCTAGCGGGGTCGTCAGGGAGCAGTACTTC
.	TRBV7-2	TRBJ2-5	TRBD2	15	CASSLVSRGGETQYF	TGTGCCAGCAGCTTAGTCTCGCGGGGGGGAGAGACCCAGTACTTC
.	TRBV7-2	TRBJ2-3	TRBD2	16	CASSLSGGALSDTQYF	TGTGCCAGCAGCCTTAGCGGGGGGGCCTTATCAGATACGCAGTATTTT
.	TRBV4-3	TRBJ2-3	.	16	CASSQGGSGLGGTQYF	TGCGCCAGCAGCCAAGGAGGTAGCGGCCTGGGGGGAACGCAGTATTTT
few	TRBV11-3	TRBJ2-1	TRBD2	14	CASSLKLAGGEQFF	TGTGCCAGCAGCTTAAAACTAGCGGGGGGTGAGCAGTTCTTC
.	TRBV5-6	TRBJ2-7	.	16	CASSLVTATPRAEEYF	TGTGCCAGCAGCTTGGTTACTGCCACACCACGAGCCGAGGAGTACTTC
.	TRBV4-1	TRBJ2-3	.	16	CASKRGDSGITDTQYF	TGCGCCAGCAAGAGGGGGGATAGCGGTATCACAGATACGCAGTATTTT
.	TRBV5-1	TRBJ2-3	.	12	CASSLSADTQYF	TGCGCCAGCAGCTTGAGCGCAGATACGCAGTATTTT